The 23 T cell receptor beta chains reported below all come from one sample, sequenced in a study of T cells in Graves' hyperthyroidism and ophthalmopathy. TCR beta CDR3 region amplification was performed from RNA transcripts. The TCR CDR3 was amplified in a first-round RT-PCR using the HTBI primer set. TCRdb analysed the multiplex PCR reads with MiXCR anew, one entry per CDR3 protein. This table holds fewer than 700,000 distinct CDR3 sequences, about 17% found once. Sequencing was performed on blood. These TCRs come from a woman in her twenties or thirties with Graves' hyperthyroidism.

This clonotype was recorded a few times. The J gene is TRBJ1-3, the V gene TRBV2; a weak D match, TRBD1 (5 bases). CDR3 size: 14 residues. Per germline, CDR1 SNHLY and CDR2 FYNNEI. V dropped 7 bases and J dropped 2 bases, with 12 bases sitting between them. The CDR3 nucleotides read TGTGCCAGCATCGGGACGGACCCTGGAAACACCATATATTTT. It yields the protein CASIGTDPGNTIYF.

Turning to this clonotype: A read error may produce the germline difference seen at one junction end. This chain uses TRBV12-3 or TRBV12-4 with TRBJ2-7, with D unresolved. The length of the CDR3 is 12 residues. The CDR3 nucleotides read TGTGCCAGCAGTTGGGGAAGCTACGAGCGGTACTTC. This sequence encodes CASSWGSYERYF.

This clonotype has a count of ten or more. The chain carries TRBV6-5 and TRBJ2-7; 10 nucleotides match TRBD2. The CDR3 is 16 amino acids. The V segment lost 2 bases and the J segment 1 base; nucleotides outside the gene matches: 5. The germline V gene has CDR1 MNHEY and CDR2 SVGAGI. This CDR3 reads CASSYEASGSSYEQYF. The DNA of the CDR3 is TGTGCCAGCAGTTACGAGGCTAGCGGGAGTTCCTACGAGCAGTACTTC.

In its sample, this clonotype was seen many times. The rearrangement links TRBV6-2 or TRBV6-3 to TRBJ1-1; D is unresolved. V was pared by 0 bases and J by 11 bases, with 10 bases between. The CDR3 covers 12 residues. Germline assignment: CDR1 MNHEY and CDR2 SVGEGT. The CDR3 DNA reads as TGTGCCAGCAGTTACTCGACATCGAGCGCTTTCTTT. Encoded protein: CASSYSTSSAFF.

This clonotype came up many times. This chain uses TRBV29-1 with TRBJ2-3; D perhaps matches TRBD2 (5 bases). Looked up from germline, CDR1 is SQVTM and CDR2 is ANQGSEA. Trimming took off 5 bases at V and 5 bases at J, with 8 bases between the two ends. This CDR3 contains 11 residues. CDR3 nucleotide sequence: TGCAGCGTTAATCGGGGAGATACGCAGTATTTT. This gives the protein CSVNRGDTQYF.

Only a few counts were recorded for this clonotype. The chain combines TRBV5-1 with TRBJ2-2, with TRBD1 as a possible D gene (6 bases). Germline V gene lookup returns CDR1 SGHRS and CDR2 YFSETQ. The V and J ends lost 6 bases and 8 bases respectively, with 17 bases between them. The CDR3 length is 14 residues. The CDR3 bases are TGCGCCAGCACACCCTACGAACAGGGAGGGGAGCTGTTTTTT. Its protein product is CASTPYEQGGELFF.

The chain combines TRBV3-1 with TRBJ1-1, with a weak D call TRBD1 (5 bases). V was pared by 1 base and J by 3 bases, with 9 bases between. Germline V lookup: CDR1 LGHDT, CDR2 YNNKEL (reference sequence). This CDR3 region has 14 residues. This chain's CDR3 is CASSQGGYDTEAFF. The CDR3 DNA is TGTGCCAGCAGCCAAGGGGGCTACGACACTGAAGCTTTCTTT.

The chain uses TRBV5-5 and TRBJ1-4; D remains unclear. Germline V gene sequence: CDR1 SGHKS, CDR2 YYEKEE (reference sequence). The CDR3 runs to 15 residues. Trimming took 0 bases from V and 0 from J, leaving 6 bases between them. The CDR3 nucleotides are TGTGCCAGCAGCTTGGGAGGTTCAACTAATGAAAAACTGTTTTTT. Translation: CASSLGGSTNEKLFF.

This chain links TRBV6-2 or TRBV6-3 with TRBJ2-3; D is possibly TRBD1 (5 bases). The CDR3 loop spans 14 amino acids. CDR1 is MNHEY, CDR2 SVGEGT, per germline. With 6 bases removed from V and 2 bases from J, the gap between germline ends came to 12 bases. CDR3 coding DNA: TGTGCCAGCAGACAACAGGAGCACACAGATACGCAGTATTTT. It specifies CASRQQEHTDTQYF.

The sample holds many counts of this clonotype. This rearrangement joins TRBV20-1 to TRBJ2-7; D perhaps matches TRBD2 (6 bases). The CDR3 totals 14 residues. The V end was cut by 0 bases, the J end by 5 bases, with 14 bases between. Per germline, CDR1 DFQATT and CDR2 SNEGSKA (reference sequence). The CDR3: CSARDGGTLDEQYF. The DNA of the CDR3 is TGCAGTGCTAGAGATGGGGGGACGCTGGACGAGCAGTACTTC.

This clonotype has a count of ten or more. This chain joins TRBV20-1 and TRBJ2-1, with TRBD2 matching over 10 bases. V lost 0 bases to trimming and J lost 4 bases; unmatched junction nucleotides: 9. CDR3 length: 17 residues. The germline V gene encodes CDR1 DFQATT and CDR2 SNEGSKA (reference sequence). The CDR3 is CSARDLASGSLYNEQFF. CDR3 DNA sequence: TGCAGTGCTAGAGATTTAGCTAGCGGGAGTCTATACAATGAGCAGTTCTTC.

Ten or more counts support this clonotype. The rearrangement uses TRBV3-1 and TRBJ1-2; 7 bases line up with TRBD1. The CDR3 length is 14 residues. Germline trimming cut 4 bases from V and 5 bases from J; bases unmatched to any gene: 7. Germline V gene data show CDR1 as LGHDT and CDR2 as YNNKEL (reference sequence). This CDR3 is CASSLTGTAYGYTF. The CDR3 region has the DNA TGTGCCAGCAGCCTGACCGGGACAGCTTATGGCTACACCTTC.

This clonotype was detected many times. This chain joins TRBV6-5 and TRBJ1-1; 8 nucleotides align to TRBD1. Unmatched junction bases numbered 5, after V lost 0 bases and J lost 2 bases. This CDR3 comprises 16 residues. Germline V gene lookup returns CDR1 MNHEY and CDR2 SVGAGI. This CDR3 reads CASSYSTGTGNTEAFF. CDR3 DNA sequence: TGTGCCAGCAGTTACTCAACCGGGACAGGTAACACTGAAGCTTTCTTT.

This clonotype has only a few counts. This sequence joins TRBV29-1 and TRBJ1-1; D ambiguous. V was trimmed by 5 bases and J by 0 bases, leaving 10 bases between them. CDR3 length: 13 amino acids. CDR1 is SQVTM, CDR2 ANQGSEA, per germline. The CDR3 nucleotides read TGCAGCGTTTCTTACAACATGAACACTGAAGCTTTCTTT. Its translation: CSVSYNMNTEAFF.

The chain recombines TRBV20-1 with TRBJ2-7; D may be TRBD2 (5 bases). The CDR3 runs to 14 residues. CDR1 and CDR2 (germline): DFQATT, SNEGSKA (reference sequence). Deletions cut 2 bases from V and 2 bases from J, with 13 bases between. The CDR3 sequence: CSARKAEEAYEQYF. CDR3 bases: TGCAGTGCTAGAAAAGCGGAGGAGGCCTACGAGCAGTACTTC.

This clonotype was seen at least ten times. V usage is TRBV28 and J usage is TRBJ2-7; possible D gene TRBD1, 6 bases. V was clipped by 10 bases and J by 0 bases, with 22 bases between them. CDR1 is MDHEN and CDR2 is SYDVKM in the germline V gene. The CDR3 spans 16 residues. The CDR3 spells CATRDRTDVLSYEQYF. CDR3 sequence (DNA): TGTGCCACCCGAGACCGGACAGACGTTCTCTCCTACGAGCAGTACTTC.

The chain uses TRBV6-1 and TRBJ2-7; 9 positions agree with TRBD1. The CDR3 consists of 15 residues. Germline CDR1 and CDR2: MNHNS and SASEGT. The trim removed 5 bases at V and 1 base at J, leaving 6 bases unmatched. CDR3 in DNA: TGTGCCAGCAGTTCAGTCGGGACAGGGTCCTACGAGCAGTACTTC. This sequence encodes CASSSVGTGSYEQYF.

This clonotype was observed at least ten times. The chain recombines TRBV20-1 with TRBJ2-3, with D uncertain. This CDR3 is built from 13 residues. Trimming removed 6 bases from V and 2 bases from J, with 12 bases in between. CDR1 is DFQATT and CDR2 is SNEGSKA in the germline V gene (reference sequence). CDR3 loop: CSAANPHTDTQYF. CDR3 DNA sequence: TGCAGTGCCGCGAACCCCCACACAGATACGCAGTATTTT.

The V and J genes are TRBV9 and TRBJ2-5, with 8 positions matching TRBD2. The V and J ends lost 0 bases and 1 base, in that order; junction bases with no gene match: 5. Germline CDR1 and CDR2: SGDLS and YYNGEE. The CDR3 sequence is 16 residues long. The CDR3 coding sequence is TGTGCCAGCAGCGTAGCTACTAGCGGAACCCAAGAGACCCAGTACTTC. Translating gives CASSVATSGTQETQYF.

This clonotype appeared a few times. The chain joins TRBV15 to TRBJ1-1, with D unclear. Trimming stripped 1 base from V and 2 bases from J, with 5 bases between. This CDR3 comprises 13 residues. In germline, CDR1 is LNHNV, CDR2 YYDKDF (reference sequence). The CDR3 reads CATSRALNTEAFF. For the CDR3, the DNA is TGTGCCACCAGCAGAGCCCTAAACACTGAAGCTTTCTTT.

This clonotype was seen at least ten times. This chain joins TRBV12-3 or TRBV12-4 and TRBJ2-2; D not resolved. This CDR3 comprises 13 residues. Trimming cost V 5 bases and J 6 bases, with 10 bases left between them. The CDR3 sequence: CASSPVGPGELFF. DNA for the CDR3: TGTGCCAGCAGTCCTGTAGGCCCCGGGGAGCTGTTTTTT.

This clonotype was found a few times. The V call is TRBV20-1, the J call TRBJ2-1, with 12 nucleotides matching TRBD2. CDR3 size: 16 residues. The ends lost 1 base at V and 7 bases at J; junction bases unmatched: 8. Germline CDR1 is DFQATT and CDR2 is SNEGSKA (reference sequence). CDR3 region: CSARASGTSGLNEQFF. Written as DNA, the CDR3 is TGCAGTGCTAGAGCTTCCGGGACTAGCGGGTTGAATGAGCAGTTCTTC.

This clonotype was detected only a few times. The CDR3: CASSHLSEGGADTQYF. The CDR3 DNA follows: TGTGCCAGCAGCCATCTTAGCGAGGGAGGAGCTGATACGCAGTATTTT. The V call is TRBV4-2, the J call TRBJ2-3; maybe TRBD2 (6 bases). Deletions cut 3 bases from V and 6 bases from J, with 19 bases between. CDR1 LGHNA and CDR2 YNFKEQ come from the germline V gene. This CDR3 contains 16 residues.